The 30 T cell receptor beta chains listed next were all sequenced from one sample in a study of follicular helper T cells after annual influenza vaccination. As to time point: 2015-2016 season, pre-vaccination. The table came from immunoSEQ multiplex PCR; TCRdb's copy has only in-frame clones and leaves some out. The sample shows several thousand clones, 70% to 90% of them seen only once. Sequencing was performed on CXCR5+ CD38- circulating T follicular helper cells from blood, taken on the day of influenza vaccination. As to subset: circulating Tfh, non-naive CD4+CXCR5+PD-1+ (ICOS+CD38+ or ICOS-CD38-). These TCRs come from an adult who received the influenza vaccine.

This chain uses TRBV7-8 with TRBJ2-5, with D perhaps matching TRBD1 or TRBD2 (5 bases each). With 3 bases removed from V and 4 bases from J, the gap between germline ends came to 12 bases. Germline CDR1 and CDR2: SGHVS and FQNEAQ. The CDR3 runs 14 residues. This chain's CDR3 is CASSLIAQGETQYF. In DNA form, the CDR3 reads TGTGCCAGCAGCTTGATAGCGCAGGGAGAGACCCAGTACTTC.

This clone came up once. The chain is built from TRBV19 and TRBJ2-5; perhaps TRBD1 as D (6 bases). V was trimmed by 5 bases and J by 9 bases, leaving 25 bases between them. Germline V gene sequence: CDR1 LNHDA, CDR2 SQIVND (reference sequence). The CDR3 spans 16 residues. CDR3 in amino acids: CASSSRTVAWNEAQYF. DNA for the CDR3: TGTGCCAGTAGTTCCCGGACAGTCGCCTGGAATGAGGCCCAGTACTTC. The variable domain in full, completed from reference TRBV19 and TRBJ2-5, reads DGGITQSPKYLFRKEGQNVTLSCEQNLNHDAMYWYRQDPGQGLRLIYYSQIVNDFQKGDIAEGYSVSREKKESFPLTVTSAQKNPTAFYLCASSSRTVAWNEAQYFGPGTRLLVL.

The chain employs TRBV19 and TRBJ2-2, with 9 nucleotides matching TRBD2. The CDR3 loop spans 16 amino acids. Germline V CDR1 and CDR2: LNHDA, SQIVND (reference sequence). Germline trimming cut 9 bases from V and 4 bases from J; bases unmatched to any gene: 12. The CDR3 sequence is CASQAYIAGVTGELFF. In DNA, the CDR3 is TGTGCCAGCCAGGCTTATATAGCGGGAGTCACCGGGGAGCTGTTTTTT.

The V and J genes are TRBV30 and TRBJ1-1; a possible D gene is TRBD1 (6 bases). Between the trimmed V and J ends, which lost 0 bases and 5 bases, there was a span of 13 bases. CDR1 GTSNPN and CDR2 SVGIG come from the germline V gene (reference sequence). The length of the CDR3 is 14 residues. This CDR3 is CAWSVPGGRTEAFF. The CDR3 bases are TGTGCCTGGAGTGTACCGGGGGGCCGAACTGAAGCTTTCTTT.

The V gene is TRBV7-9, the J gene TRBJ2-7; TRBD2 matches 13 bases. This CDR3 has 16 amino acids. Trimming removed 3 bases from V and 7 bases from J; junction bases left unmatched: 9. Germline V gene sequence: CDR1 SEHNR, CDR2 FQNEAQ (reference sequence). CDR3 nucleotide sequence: TGTGCCAGCAGCTTTCTAAGGACTAGCGGGAGTGAAGAGCAGTACTTC. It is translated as CASSFLRTSGSEEQYF.

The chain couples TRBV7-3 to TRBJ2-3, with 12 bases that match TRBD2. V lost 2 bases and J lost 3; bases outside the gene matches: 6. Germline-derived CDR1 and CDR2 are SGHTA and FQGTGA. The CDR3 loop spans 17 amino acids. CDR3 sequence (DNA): TGTGCCAGCAGCTTATCCCCTAGCGGGAGGGTTACAGATACGCAGTATTTT. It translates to CASSLSPSGRVTDTQYF.

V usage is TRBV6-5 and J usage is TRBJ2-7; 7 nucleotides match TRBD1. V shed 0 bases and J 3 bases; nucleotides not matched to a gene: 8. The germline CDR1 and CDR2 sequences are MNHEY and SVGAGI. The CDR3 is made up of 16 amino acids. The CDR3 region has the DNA TGTGCCAGCAGTTACTCGAACCTGGCAGGGGGCTACGAGCAGTACTTC. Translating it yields CASSYSNLAGGYEQYF.

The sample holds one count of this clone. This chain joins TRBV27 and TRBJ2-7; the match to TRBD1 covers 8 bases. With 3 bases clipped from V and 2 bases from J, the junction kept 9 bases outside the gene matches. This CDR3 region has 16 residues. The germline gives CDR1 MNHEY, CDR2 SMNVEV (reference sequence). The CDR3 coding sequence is TGTGCCAGCAGTTTTGGCCCTACAGGGGGGCCCTACGAGCAGTACTTC. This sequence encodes CASSFGPTGGPYEQYF.

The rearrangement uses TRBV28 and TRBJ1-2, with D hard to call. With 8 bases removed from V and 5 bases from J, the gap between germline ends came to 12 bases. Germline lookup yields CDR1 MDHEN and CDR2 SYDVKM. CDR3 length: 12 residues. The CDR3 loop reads CASGRGIYGYTF. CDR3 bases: TGTGCCAGCGGGAGAGGGATTTATGGCTACACCTTC.

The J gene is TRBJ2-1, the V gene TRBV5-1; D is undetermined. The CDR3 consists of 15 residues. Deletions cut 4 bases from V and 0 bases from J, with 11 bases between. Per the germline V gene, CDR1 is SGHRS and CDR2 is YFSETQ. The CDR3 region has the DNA TGCGCCAGCAGCGCCGACGTGAGCTCCTACAATGAGCAGTTCTTC. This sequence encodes CASSADVSSYNEQFF.

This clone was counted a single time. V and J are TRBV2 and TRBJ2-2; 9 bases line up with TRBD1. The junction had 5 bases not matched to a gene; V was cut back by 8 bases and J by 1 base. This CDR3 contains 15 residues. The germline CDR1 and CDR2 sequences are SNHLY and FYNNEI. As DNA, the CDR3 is TGTGCCAGCCTCCGGGACAGGGTGAACACCGGGGAGCTGTTTTTT. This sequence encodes CASLRDRVNTGELFF. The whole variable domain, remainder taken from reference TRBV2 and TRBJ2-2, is EPEVTQTPSHQVTQMGQEVILRCVPISNHLYFYWYRQILGQKVEFLVSFYNNEISEKSEIFDDQFSVERPDGSNFTLKIRSTKLEDSAMYFCASLRDRVNTGELFFGEGSRLTVL.

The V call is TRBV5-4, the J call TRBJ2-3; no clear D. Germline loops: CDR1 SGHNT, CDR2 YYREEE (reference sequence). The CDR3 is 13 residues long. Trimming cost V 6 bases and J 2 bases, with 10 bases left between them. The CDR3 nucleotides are TGTGCCAGCACGGAAGAAAACACAGATACGCAGTATTTT. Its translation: CASTEENTDTQYF. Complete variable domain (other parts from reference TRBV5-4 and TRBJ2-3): ETGVTQSPTHLIKTRGQQVTLRCSSQSGHNTVSWYQQALGQGPQFIFQYYREEENGRGNFPPRFSGLQFPNYSSELNVNALELDDSALYLCASTEENTDTQYFGPGTRLTVL.

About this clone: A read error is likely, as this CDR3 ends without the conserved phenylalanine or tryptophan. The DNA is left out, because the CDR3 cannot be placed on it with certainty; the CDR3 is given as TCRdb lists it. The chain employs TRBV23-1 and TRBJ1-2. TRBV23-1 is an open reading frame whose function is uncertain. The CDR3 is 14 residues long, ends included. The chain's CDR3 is CASSRKPGRANRRL.

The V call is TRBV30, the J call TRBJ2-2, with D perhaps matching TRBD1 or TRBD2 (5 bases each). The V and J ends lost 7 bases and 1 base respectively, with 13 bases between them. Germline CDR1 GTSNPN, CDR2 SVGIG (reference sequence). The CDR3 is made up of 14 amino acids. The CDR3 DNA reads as TGTGCCTCTGGGGCGGGCGTGAACACCGGGGAGCTGTTTTTT. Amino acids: CASGAGVNTGELFF.

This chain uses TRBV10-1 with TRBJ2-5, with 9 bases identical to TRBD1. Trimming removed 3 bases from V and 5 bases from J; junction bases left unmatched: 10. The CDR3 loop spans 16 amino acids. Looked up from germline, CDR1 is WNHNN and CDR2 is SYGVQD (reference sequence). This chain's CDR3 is CASSELTTGGKETQYF. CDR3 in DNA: TGCGCCAGCAGTGAACTGACGACAGGGGGGAAGGAGACCCAGTACTTC.

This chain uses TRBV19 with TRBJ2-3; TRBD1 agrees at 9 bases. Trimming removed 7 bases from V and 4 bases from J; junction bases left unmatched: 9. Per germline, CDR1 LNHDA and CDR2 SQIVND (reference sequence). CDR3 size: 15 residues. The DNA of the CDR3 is TGTGCCAGTAACCCCTCGGGACAGGGTGCAGATACGCAGTATTTT. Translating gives CASNPSGQGADTQYF.

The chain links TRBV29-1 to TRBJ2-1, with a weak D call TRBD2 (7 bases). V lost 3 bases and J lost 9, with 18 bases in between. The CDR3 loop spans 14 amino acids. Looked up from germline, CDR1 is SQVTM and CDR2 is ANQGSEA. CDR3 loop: CSVDATRGGGEQFF. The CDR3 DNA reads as TGCAGCGTTGATGCCACGAGGGGGGGCGGTGAGCAGTTCTTC.

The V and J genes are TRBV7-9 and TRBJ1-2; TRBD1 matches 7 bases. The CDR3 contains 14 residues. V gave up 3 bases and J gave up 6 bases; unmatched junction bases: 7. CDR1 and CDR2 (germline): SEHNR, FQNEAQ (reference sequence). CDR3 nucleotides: TGTGCCAGCAGCTTTACCACAGGGGAACATGGCTACACCTTC. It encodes CASSFTTGEHGYTF.

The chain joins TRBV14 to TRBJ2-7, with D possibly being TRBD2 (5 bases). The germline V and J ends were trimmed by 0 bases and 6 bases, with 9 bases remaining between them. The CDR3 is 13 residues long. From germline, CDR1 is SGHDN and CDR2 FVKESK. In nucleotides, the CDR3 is TGTGCCAGCAGCCAAGATTTAGAGGGCGAGCAGTACTTC. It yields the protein CASSQDLEGEQYF.

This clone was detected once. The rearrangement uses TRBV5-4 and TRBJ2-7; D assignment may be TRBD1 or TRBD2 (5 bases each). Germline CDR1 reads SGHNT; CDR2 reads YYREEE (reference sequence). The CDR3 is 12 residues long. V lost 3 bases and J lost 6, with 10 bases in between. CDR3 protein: CASSSGRGEQYF. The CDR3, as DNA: TGTGCCAGCAGCTCAGGGAGAGGCGAGCAGTACTTC.

The CDR3 bases are TGTGCCACCAGCAGGGAGATCAAAGAGACCCAGTACTTC. It codes for CATSREIKETQYF. The rearrangement uses TRBV15 and TRBJ2-5; unclear D gene. CDR1 LNHNV and CDR2 YYDKDF come from the germline V gene (reference sequence). The CDR3 sequence is 13 residues long. Trimming shortened V by 3 bases and J by 3 bases, and 8 bases separated the two germline ends.

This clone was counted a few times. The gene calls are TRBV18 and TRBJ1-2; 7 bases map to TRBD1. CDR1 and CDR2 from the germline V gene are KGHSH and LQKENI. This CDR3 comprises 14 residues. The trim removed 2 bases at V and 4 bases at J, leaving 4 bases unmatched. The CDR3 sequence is CASSPETGIYGYTF. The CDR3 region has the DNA TGTGCCAGCTCACCAGAGACAGGGATCTATGGCTACACCTTC.

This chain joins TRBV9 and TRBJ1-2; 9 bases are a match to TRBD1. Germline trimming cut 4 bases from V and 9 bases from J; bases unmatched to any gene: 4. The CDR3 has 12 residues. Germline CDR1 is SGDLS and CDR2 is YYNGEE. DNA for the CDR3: TGTGCCAGCAGCCCCACAGGGGGCCGCTACACCTTC. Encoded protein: CASSPTGGRYTF.

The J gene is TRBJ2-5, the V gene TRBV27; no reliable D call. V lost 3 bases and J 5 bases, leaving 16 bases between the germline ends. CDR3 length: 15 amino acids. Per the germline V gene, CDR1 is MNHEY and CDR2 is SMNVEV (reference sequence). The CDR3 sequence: CASSFIAAPGETQYF. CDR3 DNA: TGTGCCAGCAGTTTTATCGCGGCGCCCGGGGAGACCCAGTACTTC.

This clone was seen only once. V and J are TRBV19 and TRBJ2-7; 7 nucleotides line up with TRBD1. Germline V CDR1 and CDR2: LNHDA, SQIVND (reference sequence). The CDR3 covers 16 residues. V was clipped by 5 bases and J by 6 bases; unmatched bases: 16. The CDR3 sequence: CASSHPQQGLRGEQYF. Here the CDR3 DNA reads TGTGCCAGTAGTCACCCTCAACAGGGGTTACGGGGCGAGCAGTACTTC.

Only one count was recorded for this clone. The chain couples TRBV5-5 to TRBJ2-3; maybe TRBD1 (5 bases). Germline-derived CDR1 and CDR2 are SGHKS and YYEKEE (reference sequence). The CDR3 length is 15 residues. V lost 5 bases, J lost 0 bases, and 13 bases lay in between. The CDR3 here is CASRTTATSTDTQYF. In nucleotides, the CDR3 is TGTGCCAGCAGGACGACAGCGACTAGCACAGATACGCAGTATTTT.

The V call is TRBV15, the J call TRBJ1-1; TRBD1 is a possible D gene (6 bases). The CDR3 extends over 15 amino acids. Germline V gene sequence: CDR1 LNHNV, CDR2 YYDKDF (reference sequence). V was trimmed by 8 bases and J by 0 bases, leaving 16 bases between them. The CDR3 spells CATGRGQRLNTEAFF. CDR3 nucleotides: TGTGCCACCGGGCGGGGGCAGCGACTGAACACTGAAGCTTTCTTT. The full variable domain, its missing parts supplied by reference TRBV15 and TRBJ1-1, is DAMVIQNPRYQVTQFGKPVTLSCSQTLNHNVMYWYQQKSSQAPKLLFHYYDKDFNNEADTPDNFQSRRPNTSFCFLDIRSPGLGDTAMYLCATGRGQRLNTEAFFGQGTRLTVV.

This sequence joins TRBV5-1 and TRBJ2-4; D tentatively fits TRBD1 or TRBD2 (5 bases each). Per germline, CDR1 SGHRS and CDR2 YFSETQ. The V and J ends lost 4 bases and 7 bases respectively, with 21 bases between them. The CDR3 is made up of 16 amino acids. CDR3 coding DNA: TGCGCCAGCAGCCCCCCGGGGCAGGCTCCTGGGAACATTCAGTACTTC. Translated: CASSPPGQAPGNIQYF.

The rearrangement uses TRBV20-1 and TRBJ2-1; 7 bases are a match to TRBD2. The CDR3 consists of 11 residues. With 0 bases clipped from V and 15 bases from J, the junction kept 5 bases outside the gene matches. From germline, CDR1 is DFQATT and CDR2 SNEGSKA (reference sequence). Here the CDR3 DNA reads TGCAGTGCTAGAGATTCGAGCGGGGCGTTCTTC. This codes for CSARDSSGAFF.

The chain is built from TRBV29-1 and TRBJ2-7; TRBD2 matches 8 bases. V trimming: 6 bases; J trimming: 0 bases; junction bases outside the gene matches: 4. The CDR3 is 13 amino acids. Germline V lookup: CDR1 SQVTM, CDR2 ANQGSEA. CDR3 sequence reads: CSVGLGVSYEQYF. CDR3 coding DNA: TGCAGCGTGGGACTAGGGGTCTCCTACGAGCAGTACTTC.